These 18 T cell receptor beta chains share one sample of origin, sequenced in a study of T-cell memory formation after mild COVID-19. TCRdb independently ran MiXCR on the 5' RACE reads; one entry per CDR3 protein. The table lists fewer than 700,000 distinct CDR3 sequences, more than 15% of them singletons. The sequencing sample was made of PBMCs or a T cell subset sorted from them (not recorded which). The receptors originated from an adult woman who had mild COVID-19 (a few samples of this study predate the infection). Cell type and time point are not known.

This clonotype showed up many times. The chain has TRBV7-2 and TRBJ1-6; D is undetermined. Trimming removed 3 bases from V and 0 bases from J, with 6 bases in between. Germline V gene lookup returns CDR1 SGHTA and CDR2 FQGNSA. This CDR3 is 15 amino acids long. CDR3 protein: CASSLDHSYNSPLHF. CDR3 nucleotide sequence: TGTGCCAGCAGCTTGGACCACTCCTATAATTCACCCCTCCACTTT.

This clonotype was recorded many times. The chain carries TRBV5-1 and TRBJ2-5, with 7 bases identical to TRBD2. V lost 6 bases and J lost 5; bases outside the gene matches: 4. This CDR3 spans 12 amino acids. Germline-derived CDR1 and CDR2 are SGHRS and YFSETQ. The CDR3 here is CASKAGEETQYF. For the CDR3, the DNA is TGCGCCAGCAAGGCGGGAGAGGAGACCCAGTACTTC.

This rearrangement joins TRBV18 to TRBJ2-4; a possible D gene is TRBD2 (5 bases). CDR1 and CDR2 (germline): KGHSH, LQKENI. The V gene lost 6 bases and the J gene lost 8 bases, with 14 bases spanning the gap. CDR3 length: 13 amino acids. The CDR3 DNA is TGTGCCAGCTCGGGAACGGACGGGGACATTCAGTACTTC. It yields the protein CASSGTDGDIQYF.

This clonotype was observed a few times. CDR3 coding DNA: TGTGCCAGCAGTTTAGGATTTTTTACAGGGGGCACTGAAGCTTTCTTT. Amino acid sequence: CASSLGFFTGGTEAFF. The genes are TRBV27 and TRBJ1-1, with TRBD1 matching 8 bases. The CDR3 is 16 amino acids. V dropped 2 bases and J dropped 4; count of bases not matched to a gene: 9. Germline CDR1 is MNHEY and CDR2 is SMNVEV (reference sequence).

This clonotype was observed a handful of times. The DNA of the CDR3 is TGTGCCATCAGTGAGTCAGGGTCCGGGACAGGGGCCTGGGAGCAGTACTTC. Residues: CAISESGSGTGAWEQYF. V gene TRBV10-3 combines with J gene TRBJ2-7, with TRBD1 matching 10 bases. V shed 0 bases, J shed 7 bases, and the junction held 12 bases outside the gene matches. The CDR3 length is 17 residues. Germline CDR1 ENHRY, CDR2 SYGVKD.

V gene TRBV6-5 combines with J gene TRBJ1-1; TRBD1 matches at 7 bases. The germline V gene encodes CDR1 MNHEY and CDR2 SVGAGI. V shed 0 bases and J 2 bases; nucleotides not matched to a gene: 12. This CDR3 is 18 amino acids long. The CDR3 DNA follows: TGTGCCAGCAGTTACTCGATTCTTTACAGGGGAAGCAACACTGAAGCTTTCTTT. Amino acids: CASSYSILYRGSNTEAFF.

The table lists this clonotype with a few counts. This chain links TRBV7-2 with TRBJ2-7; TRBD1 is a possible D gene (6 bases). Germline V gene lookup returns CDR1 SGHTA and CDR2 FQGNSA. This CDR3 contains 14 residues. The V end lost 1 base, the J end lost 6 bases, and 13 bases lay between the germline ends. Here the CDR3 DNA reads TGTGCCAGCAGCTTAGTCCCGGACAGTAGCGAGCAGTACTTC. Translating it yields CASSLVPDSSEQYF.

This clonotype showed up many times. The V call is TRBV29-1, the J call TRBJ2-7, with 8 bases aligning to TRBD1. Germline CDR1 is SQVTM and CDR2 is ANQGSEA. CDR3 length equals 12 residues. The V segment lost 8 bases and the J segment 7 bases; nucleotides outside the gene matches: 10. In DNA, the CDR3 is TGCAGCCTGAGGACAGGGCCTGGGGAGCAGTACTTC. Encoded protein: CSLRTGPGEQYF.

This clonotype appeared a few times. The chain is built from TRBV7-6 and TRBJ2-5; 9 bases align to TRBD2. Trimming at V came to 3 bases and at J to 5 bases, leaving 13 bases not matched to a gene. The CDR3 runs to 17 residues. Germline V gene sequence: CDR1 SGHVS, CDR2 FNYEAQ. Here the CDR3 reads CASSFFSGGPGTETQYF. CDR3 nucleotide sequence: TGTGCCAGCAGCTTTTTTAGCGGGGGACCCGGCACGGAGACCCAGTACTTC.

This clonotype occurred many times. This chain joins TRBV5-1 and TRBJ2-7; possibly TRBD1 for D (5 bases). Germline V lookup: CDR1 SGHRS, CDR2 YFSETQ. The CDR3 sequence is 13 residues long. Trimming removed 0 bases at V and 7 bases at J, with 11 bases between. The CDR3 coding sequence is TGCGCCAGCAGCTTGGAACAGGCCGGTGAGCAGTACTTC. As protein: CASSLEQAGEQYF.

This clonotype appeared a few times. The rearrangement links TRBV12-3 or TRBV12-4 to TRBJ2-3, with 9 bases identical to TRBD2. The CDR3 totals 15 residues. J gave up 4 bases and V 3 bases, and 5 bases lay outside the gene matches. The CDR3: CASSFRGRAPDTQYF. The CDR3 DNA reads TGTGCCAGCAGTTTCCGCGGGAGGGCCCCAGATACGCAGTATTTT.

This clonotype was detected a few times. The rearrangement joins TRBV7-2 to TRBJ1-6; D may be TRBD1 (5 bases). Trimming stripped 5 bases from V and 11 bases from J, with 16 bases between. Germline CDR1 reads SGHTA; CDR2 reads FQGNSA. The CDR3 extends over 14 amino acids. The CDR3 spells CASSQGPQNPPLHF. Here the CDR3 DNA reads TGTGCCAGCAGCCAGGGACCGCAGAACCCACCCCTCCACTTT.

The gene calls are TRBV30 and TRBJ1-1; perhaps TRBD1 as D (5 bases). CDR1 GTSNPN and CDR2 SVGIG come from the germline V gene (reference sequence). This CDR3 has 13 amino acids. Trimming took 3 bases from V and 4 from J, leaving 12 bases between them. CDR3 in amino acids: CAWRLAGTTEAFF. The CDR3 DNA reads as TGTGCCTGGAGGCTGGCAGGGACCACTGAAGCTTTCTTT.

V is TRBV6-2 or TRBV6-3 and J is TRBJ2-7, with 7 bases aligning to TRBD2. Unmatched junction bases numbered 19, after V lost 8 bases and J lost 6 bases. This CDR3 contains 16 residues. Per germline, CDR1 MNHEY and CDR2 SVGEGT. CDR3 in DNA: TGTGCCAGCTCGGGAGGAGGGGAATTGCGCATCGCCGAGCAGTACTTC. Residues: CASSGGGELRIAEQYF.

The chain combines TRBV4-1 with TRBJ2-3; D unclear. Looked up from germline, CDR1 is MGHRA and CDR2 is YSYEKL. The CDR3 sequence is 16 residues long. V dropped 0 bases and J dropped 2 bases, with 12 bases sitting between them. CDR3 loop: CASSQDRAGSTDTQYF. CDR3 DNA sequence: TGCGCCAGCAGCCAAGATCGGGCCGGTTCCACAGATACGCAGTATTTT.

The chain carries TRBV7-2 and TRBJ2-7; D is undetermined. Germline V lookup: CDR1 SGHTA, CDR2 FQGNSA. V was shortened by 5 bases and J by 0 bases, with 17 bases between the two germline ends. The CDR3 is made up of 16 amino acids. CDR3 loop: CASSPLDAGSSYEQYF. Here the CDR3 DNA reads TGTGCCAGCAGCCCCCTCGACGCTGGTAGCTCCTACGAGCAGTACTTC.

The J gene is TRBJ2-1, the V gene TRBV12-3 or TRBV12-4; TRBD2 is a possible D gene (6 bases). This CDR3 spans 16 amino acids. V lost 6 bases and J lost 5, with 20 bases in between. The CDR3: CASRFLSGLRDNEQFF. In DNA form, the CDR3 reads TGTGCCAGCAGATTTCTAAGCGGGTTAAGGGACAATGAGCAGTTCTTC.

The V and J genes are TRBV7-8 and TRBJ2-7; D is possibly TRBD1 (5 bases). This CDR3 is 15 amino acids long. Germline assignment: CDR1 SGHVS and CDR2 FQNEAQ. The V gene lost 1 base and the J gene lost 5 bases, with 15 bases spanning the gap. Here the CDR3 reads CASSLGIRETHEQYF. In DNA, the CDR3 is TGTGCCAGCAGCTTAGGGATCAGGGAAACCCACGAGCAGTACTTC.